This TCR beta chain was captured by sequencing in a study of T cells in tuberculosis. Study information: In South Africa, adults with active tuberculosis were compared with IGRA-negative and latently infected IGRA-positive adolescents. Findings of the study overall: The TCR-beta difference was not significant; alpha differences partly reflected length. Smaller distances to GMM-specific TCRs suggested their expansion in active tuberculosis.

A word on this clone: The antigen is undetermined.

The assay was immunoSEQ multiplex PCR, and TCRdb's table has in-frame clones only and misses some. The sample includes about 43,000 clones, roughly 94% seen only once; the top ten take about 2%. Tuberculin skin test and IGRA determined adolescents' latent tuberculosis status at entry. CDR1 is KGHSH, CDR2 LQKENI, per germline. The V segment lost 3 bases and the J segment 3 bases; nucleotides outside the gene matches: 7. The CDR3 extends over 15 amino acids. Sequencing was carried out using PBMCs. The TCR originated in a donor aged 10-29 years with latent tuberculosis or without tuberculosis infection. Some clones in this sample may be carry-over from other donors' samples. The genes are TRBV18 and TRBJ1-2; 7 positions agree with TRBD1. CDR3 DNA sequence: TGTGCCAGCTCACCCGTAACAGGGGTCGACTATGGCTACACCTTC. Its translation is CASSPVTGVDYGYTF. Complete variable domain (other parts from reference TRBV18 and TRBJ1-2): NAGVMQNPRHLVRRRGQEARLRCSPMKGHSHVYWYRQLPEEGLKFMVYLQKENIIDESGMPKERFSAEFPKEGPSILRIQQVVRGDSAAYFCASSPVTGVDYGYTFGSGTRLTVV.